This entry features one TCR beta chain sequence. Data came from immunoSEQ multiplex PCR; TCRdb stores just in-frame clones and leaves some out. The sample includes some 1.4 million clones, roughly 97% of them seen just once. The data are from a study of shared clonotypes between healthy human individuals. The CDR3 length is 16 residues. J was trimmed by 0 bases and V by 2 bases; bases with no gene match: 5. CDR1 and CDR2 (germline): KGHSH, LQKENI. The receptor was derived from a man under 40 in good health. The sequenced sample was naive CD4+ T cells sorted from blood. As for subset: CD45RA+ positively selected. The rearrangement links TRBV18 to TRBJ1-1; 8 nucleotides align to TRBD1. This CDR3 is CASSPSTGVMNTEAFF. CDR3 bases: TGTGCCAGCTCACCATCGACAGGGGTGATGAACACTGAAGCTTTCTTT. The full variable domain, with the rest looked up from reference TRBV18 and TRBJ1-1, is NAGVMQNPRHLVRRRGQEARLRCSPMKGHSHVYWYRQLPEEGLKFMVYLQKENIIDESGMPKERFSAEFPKEGPSILRIQQVVRGDSAAYFCASSPSTGVMNTEAFFGQGTRLTVV.